This T cell receptor (beta chain) was obtained from a study of blood T cell repertoires in COVID-19. On the study more broadly: The United States, Italy and Spain provided the acute and convalescent COVID-19 samples.

Trimming took 0 bases from V and 10 from J, leaving 13 bases between them. Germline values: CDR1 LGHDT, CDR2 YNNKEL (reference sequence). CDR3 size: 15 residues. Ages ranged from roughly 18 to 100 years, with residence in 24 US areas. The study assigned cohorts using participant-reported clinical history. Profiled with immunoSEQ multiplex PCR; TCRdb holds only in-frame clones, not every one. The table lists 120,000 to 150,000 clones, about 80% of them singletons. The V and J genes are TRBV3-1 (or the pseudogene TRBV3-2) and TRBJ1-6; D gene ambiguous. The receptor comes from a woman under 30 who had been exposed to COVID-19. The material sequenced was PBMCs or T cells enriched from blood (not recorded which). In DNA, the CDR3 is TGTGCCAGCAGCCAAGATCATGAGGGATGGTCACCCCTCCACTTT. Translated, it gives CASSQDHEGWSPLHF.